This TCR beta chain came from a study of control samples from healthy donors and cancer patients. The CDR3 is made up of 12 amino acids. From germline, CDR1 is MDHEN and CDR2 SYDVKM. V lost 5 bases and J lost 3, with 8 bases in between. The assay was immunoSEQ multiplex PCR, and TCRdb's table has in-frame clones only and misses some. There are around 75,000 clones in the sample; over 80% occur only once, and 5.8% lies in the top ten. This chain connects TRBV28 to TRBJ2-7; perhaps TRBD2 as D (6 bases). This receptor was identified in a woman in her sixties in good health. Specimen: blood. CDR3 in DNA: TGTGCCAGCAGTACAGCGGGCTACGAGCAGTACTTC. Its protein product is CASSTAGYEQYF.